This TCR beta chain was captured in a study of response to subunit inactivated influenza vaccine. Study-wide findings and caveats: Each seasonal influenza vaccination, the authors suggested, recruits few new T cells.

A note on this clonotype: What it recognizes is unknown.

Trimming removed 0 bases at V and 4 bases at J, with 14 bases between. Germline V gene sequence: CDR1 SGHRS, CDR2 YFSETQ. This CDR3 has 15 residues. In TCRdb, the RT-PCR reads were re-called with MiXCR into one record per CDR3 protein. This table holds about 520,000 distinct CDR3 sequences, about 25% found once. Sequenced here: CD4+ T cells sorted from PBMCs, sampled around 5 days after vaccination. This receptor was identified in a middle-aged man who received an inactivated influenza vaccine. This chain links TRBV5-1 with TRBJ2-7; D tentatively reads TRBD1 or TRBD2 (7 bases each). This CDR3 is CASSLEAGQPYEQYF. CDR3 coding DNA: TGCGCCAGCAGCTTGGAAGCGGGACAGCCTTACGAGCAGTACTTC.